The rows below give T cell receptor beta chains drawn from one sample of a study of blood T cell repertoires in COVID-19. Repertoires were generated with immunoSEQ multiplex PCR, while TCRdb's copy carries only in-frame clones and drops some. The table shows roughly 180,000 clones, with 81% occurring only once. The specimen sequenced was peripheral blood. The receptors here all came from a woman in her thirties or forties with COVID-19, enrolled during active disease. The CDR3 runs from the conserved cysteine through the conserved F or W. The D gene is left open where the match is weak. Clone size is stated in some rows and not others, as once, few, many or a class when expanded.

>TRBV4-1|-|-|TRBJ2-5
CASSQPRGAGETQYF
TGCGCCAGCAGCCAACCCCGGGGGGCGGGGGAGACCCAGTACTTC
>TRBV9|-|-|TRBJ2-1
CASSPPLAGEQFF
TGTGCCAGCAGCCCCCCGCTAGCTGGTGAGCAGTTCTTC
>TRBV3-1/TRBV3-2|TRBD2|-|TRBJ2-1
CASSGLAGGYNEQFF
TGTGCCAGCAGCGGTTTAGCGGGGGGGTATAATGAGCAGTTCTTC
>TRBV3-1/TRBV3-2|-|-|TRBJ1-6
CASSQEGGFNSPLHF
TGTGCCAGCAGCCAAGAGGGGGGTTTTAATTCACCCCTCCACTTT
>TRBV6-5|-|-|TRBJ2-7
CASSYSTEGSYEQYF
TGTGCCAGCAGTTACTCAACGGAGGGTTCCTACGAGCAGTACTTC
>TRBV7-3|TRBD2|once|TRBJ2-2
CASSPQPLAGGSTGELFF
TGTGCCAGCAGCCCCCAACCTCTAGCGGGAGGTAGTACCGGGGAGCTGTTTTTT
>TRBV7-9|TRBD1|-|TRBJ1-1
CASSLLTGTNTEAFF
TGTGCCAGTAGCCTTTTGACAGGGACGAACACTGAAGCTTTCTTT
>TRBV19|TRBD1|many|TRBJ2-7
CASSRTGTGGGEQYF
TGTGCCAGTAGTAGGACCGGGACAGGAGGTGGCGAGCAGTACTTC
>TRBV15|TRBD1|-|TRBJ2-1
CATSRDQAGTGVLEQFF
TGTGCCACCAGCAGAGATCAAGCTGGGACAGGGGTACTTGAGCAGTTCTTC
>TRBV27|-|-|TRBJ1-6
CASSLTGVSYNSPLHF
TGTGCCAGCAGTTTAACGGGGGTCTCCTATAATTCACCCCTCCACTTT
>TRBV15|TRBD2|-|TRBJ2-1
CAASSSGGNNEQFF
TGTGCCGCCTCATCTAGCGGGGGGAACAATGAGCAGTTCTTC
>TRBV30|-|once|TRBJ2-1
CAWSVGDSYNEQFF
TGTGCCTGGAGTGTCGGGGACTCCTACAATGAGCAGTTCTTC
>TRBV5-1|TRBD2|-|TRBJ2-1
CASSSGLAGSNEQFF
TGCGCCAGCAGCTCGGGACTAGCGGGGAGCAATGAGCAGTTCTTC
>TRBV11-3|TRBD2|-|TRBJ2-7
CASSSDSGSPYEQYF
TGTGCCAGCAGCTCAGATAGCGGGAGCCCCTACGAGCAGTACTTC
>TRBV3-1/TRBV3-2|-|-|TRBJ1-4
CASSPLGGRDEKLFF
TGTGCCAGCAGCCCCCTGGGTGGGAGGGATGAAAAACTGTTTTTT
>TRBV29-1|TRBD1|few|TRBJ1-5
CSVTGGEAQPQHF
TGCAGCGTTACAGGGGGGGAGGCTCAGCCCCAGCATTTT
>TRBV7-2|-|-|TRBJ2-2
CASSFIRAGELFF
TGTGCCAGCAGCTTTATTCGGGCCGGGGAGCTGTTTTTT
>TRBV5-1|-|-|TRBJ2-4
CASSLGAPRNIQYF
TGCGCCAGCAGCTTGGGGGCCCCAAGGAACATTCAGTACTTC
>TRBV18|-|-|TRBJ1-3
CASSPSVSGASIRTIYF
TGTGCCAGCTCACCAAGCGTGTCAGGGGCGTCGATCAGGACCATATATTTT
>TRBV5-1|-|-|TRBJ1-2
CASSPLGGEGSTF
TGCGCCAGCAGCCCACTCGGGGGTGAAGGGTCCACCTTC
>TRBV12-3/TRBV12-4|-|-|TRBJ1-1
CASSLRTEAFF
TGTGCCAGCAGTTTAAGGACAGAAGCTTTCTTT
>TRBV7-3|TRBD2|-|TRBJ2-1
CASSSLPAGAVEQFF
TGTGCCAGCAGCTCCCTGCCAGCGGGAGCGGTTGAGCAGTTCTTC
>TRBV7-8|TRBD2|-|TRBJ2-5
CASSTTSGMFRETQYF
TGTGCCAGCAGCACCACTAGCGGGATGTTCAGGGAGACCCAGTACTTC
>TRBV11-2|-|-|TRBJ2-1
CASSFNRVGYDNEQFF
TGTGCCAGCAGCTTCAACAGGGTAGGATATGACAATGAGCAGTTCTTC
>TRBV7-7|-|-|TRBJ2-5
CASSSLLKASPQYF
TGTGCTAGCAGCTCTCTCCTAAAGGCTAGCCCCCAGTACTTC
>TRBV21-1|-|-|TRBJ2-5
CASSRVTGGRETQYF
TGTGCCAGCAGCAGAGTGACAGGGGGGCGAGAGACCCAGTACTTC
>TRBV29-1|TRBD1|-|TRBJ1-2
CSVTPGGYGYTF
TGCAGCGTAACTCCAGGGGGCTATGGCTACACCTTC
>TRBV11-2|TRBD2|few|TRBJ2-3
CASSSGRRSTDTQYF
TGTGCCAGCAGTTCCGGGAGGCGGAGCACAGATACGCAGTATTTT
>TRBV5-6|-|-|TRBJ1-5
CASSLFSGDQPQHF
TGTGCCAGCAGCTTGTTCTCCGGGGATCAGCCCCAGCATTTT
>TRBV18|-|-|TRBJ1-1
CASSHALNGHSSNTEAFF
TGTGCCAGCTCACATGCACTAAATGGACATTCGAGTAACACTGAAGCTTTCTTT
>TRBV7-8|-|-|TRBJ2-7
CASSPRPGEQYF
TGTGCCAGCAGCCCCAGACCGGGCGAGCAGTACTTC
>TRBV6-1|-|-|TRBJ1-6
CASSDYRPTWDSPLHF
TGTGCCAGCAGTGATTACAGACCTACCTGGGATTCACCCCTCCACTTT
>TRBV11-2|-|-|TRBJ1-3
CASREPGLTSGNTIYF
TGTGCCAGCAGGGAACCGGGACTGACCTCTGGAAACACCATATATTTT
>TRBV3-1/TRBV3-2|-|few|TRBJ2-3
CASSQDSGSDTQYF
TGTGCCAGCAGCCAAGACTCGGGATCGGATACGCAGTATTTT
>TRBV7-3|TRBD2|-|TRBJ2-2
CASSDASGANTGELFF
TGTGCCAGCAGCGATGCTAGCGGGGCCAACACCGGGGAGCTGTTTTTT
>TRBV5-1|TRBD2|-|TRBJ2-3
CASSLAKVRLAGDTQYF
TGCGCCAGCAGCTTGGCCAAGGTTCGACTAGCGGGGGATACGCAGTATTTT
>TRBV5-8|-|-|TRBJ2-5
CASSLVLSVYETQYF
TGTGCCAGCAGCTTGGTTCTTTCGGTGTACGAGACCCAGTACTTC
>TRBV7-8|-|few|TRBJ2-3
CASSAQGSTDTQYF
TGTGCCAGCAGCGCCCAGGGTAGCACAGATACGCAGTATTTT
>TRBV6-4|-|-|TRBJ2-1
CASSDSGDYNEQFF
TGTGCCAGCAGTGACTCAGGGGACTACAATGAGCAGTTCTTC
>TRBV19|TRBD1|-|TRBJ1-3
CASTRDRALGNTIYF
TGTGCCAGTACACGGGACAGGGCCCTTGGAAACACCATATATTTT
>TRBV19|TRBD1|many|TRBJ1-6
CASRKQGRNGTPLHF
TGTGCCAGTAGAAAACAGGGGCGAAATGGGACACCCCTCCACTTT
>TRBV5-5|-|many|TRBJ1-5
CASSPSDRSFGPQHF
TGTGCCAGCAGCCCGTCTGATAGGAGCTTTGGGCCCCAGCATTTT
>TRBV9|-|few|TRBJ2-1
CASSVDRSSYNEQFF
TGTGCCAGCAGCGTCGACCGGAGCTCCTACAATGAGCAGTTCTTC
>TRBV19|-|-|TRBJ2-1
CASTPSAYNEQFF
TGTGCCAGTACCCCTAGCGCCTACAATGAGCAGTTCTTC
>TRBV27|-|-|TRBJ1-1
CASSLSRRQGYTEAFF
TGTGCCAGCAGTTTATCCAGGCGGCAGGGCTACACTGAAGCTTTCTTT
>TRBV28|-|-|TRBJ1-3
CASSSQGNTIYF
TGTGCCAGCAGTTCGCAGGGGAACACCATATATTTT
>TRBV28|TRBD2|-|TRBJ2-7
CASSFTGGGYEQYF
TGTGCCAGCAGTTTCACGGGAGGGGGCTACGAGCAGTACTTC
>TRBV28|TRBD1|-|TRBJ2-7
CASRLRDRATYEQYF
TGTGCCAGCAGGCTCCGGGACAGGGCCACCTACGAGCAGTACTTC
>TRBV7-5|-|-|TRBJ2-5
CACPDSSCQETQYF
TGTGCCTGTCCAGACAGTTCCTGCCAAGAGACCCAGTACTTC
>TRBV2|-|-|TRBJ1-6
CASSEAGEVSPLHF
TGTGCCAGCAGTGAGGCAGGGGAAGTTTCACCCCTCCACTTT